This TCR beta chain is drawn from a study of T cell clusters in autoimmune cytopenias. The CDR3 is made up of 16 amino acids. TRB was amplified from 250 ng of peripheral blood genomic DNA per sample. TRB was amplified by touch-down multiplex PCR, primer pools A and B combined. TCRdb re-called the multiplex PCR reads and catalogs CDR3 proteins one per entry, DNA excluded. The listing records 5,000 to 7,500 distinct CDR3 sequences. Sequencing was carried out using peripheral blood. The chain links TRBV12-3 or TRBV12-4 to TRBJ1-4; without DNA, the TCRdb call of TRBD1 cannot be checked. The TCR originated in a human donor with an autoimmune cytopenia or autoimmune hepatitis (not recorded which). This CDR3 reads CASSLYRGSYNEKLFF.